Given below is one T cell receptor beta chain in context. The antigen is not known. This entry is derived from a study of CD8 T cells in Susac syndrome. General observations from the study: The authors acknowledged that the study's TCR sequencing and HLA analysis involved relatively few individuals.

Random hexamers were used to reverse transcribe the RNA input (about 0.5 to 1 ug). TCRdb reprocessed the immunoSEQ multiplex PCR reads with MiXCR, giving one entry per CDR3 protein. The sample contains under 200,000 distinct CDR3 sequences, approximately 95% of which appear only once. Germline values: CDR1 DFQATT, CDR2 SNEGSKA (reference sequence). The length of the CDR3 is 15 residues. Trimming took off 3 bases at V and 0 bases at J, with 11 bases between the two ends. TCR beta sequencing was performed on blood CD8+ and CD4+ T cells. The chain links TRBV20-1 to TRBJ2-2; D call uncertain. The TCR originated in a human donor with multiple sclerosis. Sequencing input: CD8+ T cells from PBMCs. CDR3 region: CSASNGETNTGELFF. In DNA form, the CDR3 reads TGCAGTGCTAGCAACGGAGAGACGAACACCGGGGAGCTGTTTTTT.